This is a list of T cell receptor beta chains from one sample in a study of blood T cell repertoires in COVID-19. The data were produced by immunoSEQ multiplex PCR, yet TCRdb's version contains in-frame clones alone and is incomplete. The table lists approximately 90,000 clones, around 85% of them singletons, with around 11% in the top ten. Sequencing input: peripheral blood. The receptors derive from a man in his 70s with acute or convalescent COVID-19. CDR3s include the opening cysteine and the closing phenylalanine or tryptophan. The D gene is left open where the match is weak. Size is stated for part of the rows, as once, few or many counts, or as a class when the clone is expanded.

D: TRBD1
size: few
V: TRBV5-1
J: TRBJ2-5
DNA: TGCGCCAGCAGACCGGGTGACGCAGGGGGCCGGGAGACCCAGTACTTC
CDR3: CASRPGDAGGRETQYF

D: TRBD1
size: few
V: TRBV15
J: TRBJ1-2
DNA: TGTGCCACCAGCAGAGAACTAAGGGGGCTTGGCTACACCTTC
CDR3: CATSRELRGLGYTF

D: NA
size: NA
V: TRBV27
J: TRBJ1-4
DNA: TGTGCCAGCATATCCCGAGGCTCGGAACGGGGTGAAAAACTGTTTTTT
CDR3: CASISRGSERGEKLFF

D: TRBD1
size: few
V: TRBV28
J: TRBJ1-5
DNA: TGTGCCAGCAGTATCGGGACAGGGCATCAGCCCCAGCATTTT
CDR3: CASSIGTGHQPQHF

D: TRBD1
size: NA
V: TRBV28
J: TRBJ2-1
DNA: TGTGCCAGCAGTGTTTGGCAGGGGGCTGTCAATGAGCAGTTCTTC
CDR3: CASSVWQGAVNEQFF

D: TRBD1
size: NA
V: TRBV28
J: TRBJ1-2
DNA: TGTGCCAGCAGTTCGACAGGGGGTTATGGCTACACCTTC
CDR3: CASSSTGGYGYTF

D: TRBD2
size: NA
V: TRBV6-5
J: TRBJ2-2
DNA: TGTGCCAGCAGCTTTGGGACTAGCGTCACCGGGGAGCTGTTTTTT
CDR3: CASSFGTSVTGELFF

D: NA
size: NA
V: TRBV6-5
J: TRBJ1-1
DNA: TGTGCCAGCAGTTACGGGACACACCCCACTGAAGCTTTCTTT
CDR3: CASSYGTHPTEAFF

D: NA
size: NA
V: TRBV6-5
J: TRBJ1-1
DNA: TGTGCCAGCAGTTATCAGGGGCAAGACACTGAAGCTTTCTTT
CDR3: CASSYQGQDTEAFF

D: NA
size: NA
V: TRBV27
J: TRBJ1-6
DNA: TGTGCCAGCCGGGACACTTTAAATTCACCCCTCCACTTT
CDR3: CASRDTLNSPLHF

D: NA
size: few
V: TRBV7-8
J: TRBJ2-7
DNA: TGTGCCAGCAGCTTGGGCGGGACCTACGAGCAGTACTTC
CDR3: CASSLGGTYEQYF

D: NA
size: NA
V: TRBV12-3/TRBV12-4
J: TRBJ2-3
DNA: TGTGCCAGCAGTCCACCGGGGAGAGATACGCAGTATTTT
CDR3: CASSPPGRDTQYF

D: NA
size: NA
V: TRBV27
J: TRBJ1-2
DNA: TGTGCCAGCAGTTTAACCCTTGGGGGGAACTATGGCTACACCTTC
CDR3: CASSLTLGGNYGYTF

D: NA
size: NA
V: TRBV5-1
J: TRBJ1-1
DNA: TGCGCCAGCAGCTTGATAAACACTGAAGCTTTCTTT
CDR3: CASSLINTEAFF

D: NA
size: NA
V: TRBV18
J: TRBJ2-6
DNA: TGTGCCAGCTCTCCATTAAACTCTGGGGCCAACGTCCTGACTTTC
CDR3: CASSPLNSGANVLTF

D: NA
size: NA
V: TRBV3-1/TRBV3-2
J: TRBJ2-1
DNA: TGTGCCAGCAGCCAGAGAGTAGGGGTGGAGTTCTTC
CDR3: CASSQRVGVEFF

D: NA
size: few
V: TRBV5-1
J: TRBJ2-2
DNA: TGCGCCAGCGTAGAGACAGGAATTACCGGGGAGCTGTTTTTT
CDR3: CASVETGITGELFF

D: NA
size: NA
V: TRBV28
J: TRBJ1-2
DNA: TGTGCCAGCAGTTTCCAGGGCGCTGAACGGGGCTACACCTTC
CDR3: CASSFQGAERGYTF

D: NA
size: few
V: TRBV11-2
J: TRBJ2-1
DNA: TGTGCCAGCAGCTTAGATGGAGGGCCGGTGGATGAGCAGTTCTTC
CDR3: CASSLDGGPVDEQFF

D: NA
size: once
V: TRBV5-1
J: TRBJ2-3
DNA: TGCGCCAGCAGACGTAGTCACGATGCACCAACAGATACGCAGTATTTT
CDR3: CASRRSHDAPTDTQYF

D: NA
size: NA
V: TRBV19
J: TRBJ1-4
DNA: TGTGCCAGTAGCCCCGCCAGAGGGCAACATGAAAAACTGTTTTTT
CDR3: CASSPARGQHEKLFF

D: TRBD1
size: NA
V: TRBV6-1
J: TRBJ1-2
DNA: TGTGCCAGCAGTGAACCCCGGGACAGGGGGCTCGGCTACACCTTC
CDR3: CASSEPRDRGLGYTF

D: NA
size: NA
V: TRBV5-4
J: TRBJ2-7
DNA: TGTGCCAGCAGCTTCCCAGGGGTAAGCGAGCAGTACTTC
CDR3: CASSFPGVSEQYF

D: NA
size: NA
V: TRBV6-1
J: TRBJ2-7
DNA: TGTGCCAGCAGTGAGGGGCAGGGCGACGAGCAGTACTTC
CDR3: CASSEGQGDEQYF

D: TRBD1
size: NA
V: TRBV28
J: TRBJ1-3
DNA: TGTGCCAGCACCCCAGGGGGGACTGGAAACACCATATATTTT
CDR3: CASTPGGTGNTIYF

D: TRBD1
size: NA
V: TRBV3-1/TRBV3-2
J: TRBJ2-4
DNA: TGTGCCAGCAGCCAAGATAACAGGGGTGCCAAAAACATTCAGTACTTC
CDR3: CASSQDNRGAKNIQYF

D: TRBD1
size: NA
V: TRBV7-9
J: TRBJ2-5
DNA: TGTGCCAGCAGCGCAAAAGACAGGGAGGAGACCCAGTACTTC
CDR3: CASSAKDREETQYF

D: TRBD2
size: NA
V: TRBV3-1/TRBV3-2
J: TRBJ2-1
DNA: TGTGCCAGCAGCCCAAGACTAGCTTCCAGGAATGAGCAGTTCTTC
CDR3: CASSPRLASRNEQFF